Below, 13 T cell receptor beta chains from the same sample are listed, as sequenced in a study of cytomegalovirus exposure and HLA in healthy donors (dated by TCRdb to the late 2010s). The method behind the library was the immunoSEQ multiplex PCR assay. The multiplex PCR relied on a mix of 60 forward primers for TCR Vbeta segments and 13 reverse primers for TCR Jbeta segments. TCRdb stores this immuneACCESS table with in-frame sequences only. Part of the clones is absent; in the studies checked, under half of the shortfall reflects unresolved V genes, and no reason is known for the rest. The sample table shows more than 110,000 clones, and 80% to 85% are seen once. 1.2% of the sample rests with the top ten. Sequenced input: PBMCs. These receptors all come from a female donor in good health and CMV-seronegative.

In its sample, this clone was seen a few times. The chain links TRBV6-5 to TRBJ1-3; 9 bases fit TRBD1. CDR3 length: 16 amino acids. V trimming: 2 bases; J trimming: 9 bases; junction bases outside the gene matches: 11. The germline V gene encodes CDR1 MNHEY and CDR2 SVGAGI. DNA for the CDR3: TGTGCCAGCAGTTACACCAATACAGGGGGCGAGATCACCATATATTTT. As protein: CASSYTNTGGEITIYF.

The chain joins TRBV7-3 to TRBJ2-7; D is uncertain. The CDR3 is made up of 15 amino acids. The V end was cut by 3 bases, the J end by 3 bases, with 15 bases between. Germline CDR1 reads SGHTA; CDR2 reads FQGTGA. For the CDR3, the DNA is TGTGCCAGCAGCTTGGGCGAGCCCGGCATCTACGAGCAGTACTTC. As protein: CASSLGEPGIYEQYF.

This sequence joins TRBV19 and TRBJ2-7, with 8 bases that match TRBD2. Trimming at V came to 1 base and at J to 3 bases, leaving 2 bases not matched to a gene. Germline V lookup: CDR1 LNHDA, CDR2 SQIVND (reference sequence). This CDR3 contains 14 residues. CDR3 sequence reads: CASSIGSGNYEQYF. The DNA for the CDR3 is TGTGCCAGTAGTATAGGTAGCGGGAACTACGAGCAGTACTTC. The whole variable domain, remainder taken from reference TRBV19 and TRBJ2-7, is DGGITQSPKYLFRKEGQNVTLSCEQNLNHDAMYWYRQDPGQGLRLIYYSQIVNDFQKGDIAEGYSVSREKKESFPLTVTSAQKNPTAFYLCASSIGSGNYEQYFGPGTRLTVT.

The rearrangement links TRBV30 to TRBJ2-2; tentative D call: TRBD1 (5 bases). The CDR3 sequence is 13 residues long. Germline CDR1 is GTSNPN and CDR2 is SVGIG (reference sequence). V was pared by 6 bases and J by 6 bases, with 14 bases between. The CDR3 coding sequence is TGTGCCTGCAACGGGCAGGGTGCCGGGGAGCTGTTTTTT. Translation: CACNGQGAGELFF. The full variable domain, completed using reference TRBV30 and TRBJ2-2, is SQTIHQWPATLVQPVGSPLSLECTVEGTSNPNLYWYRQAAGRGLQLLFYSVGIGQISSEVPQNLSASRPQDRQFILSSKKLLLSDSGFYLCACNGQGAGELFFGEGSRLTVL.

The chain carries TRBV28 and TRBJ2-7, with a possible D match to TRBD2 (6 bases). CDR3 length: 17 amino acids. In germline, CDR1 is MDHEN, CDR2 SYDVKM. V was pared by 5 bases and J by 3 bases, with 23 bases between. CDR3 nucleotide sequence: TGTGCCAGCAGTCCTTGGGACTTAGCGGATGCGAACTACGAGCAGTACTTC. Translated: CASSPWDLADANYEQYF.

This clone was counted once. The chain carries TRBV27 and TRBJ2-1; 10 nucleotides match TRBD2. The CDR3 loop spans 21 amino acids. The germline gives CDR1 MNHEY, CDR2 SMNVEV (reference sequence). V dropped 2 bases and J dropped 5; count of bases not matched to a gene: 21. Here the CDR3 reads CASSLRAPGLAGVSTHNEQFF. The CDR3 region has the DNA TGTGCCAGCAGTTTAAGGGCCCCGGGGCTAGCGGGAGTGAGCACACACAATGAGCAGTTCTTC.

The sample holds a few counts of this clone. The chain has TRBV10-1 and TRBJ2-3; 7 bases are shared with TRBD1. The V segment lost 5 bases and the J segment 2 bases; nucleotides outside the gene matches: 7. The CDR3 extends over 15 amino acids. Germline V gene sequence: CDR1 WNHNN, CDR2 SYGVQD (reference sequence). As DNA, the CDR3 is TGCGCCAGCAGTACTCTGACAGGGACCACAGATACGCAGTATTTT. This encodes CASSTLTGTTDTQYF.

J is TRBJ1-5 and V is TRBV4-1; 9 nucleotides align to TRBD1. The V and J ends lost 3 bases and 7 bases, in that order; junction bases with no gene match: 4. This CDR3 contains 14 residues. From germline, CDR1 is MGHRA and CDR2 YSYEKL. CDR3 in amino acids: CASSHRQGGQPQHF. Written as DNA, the CDR3 is TGCGCCAGCAGCCACAGACAGGGGGGCCAGCCCCAGCATTTT.

The chain combines TRBV7-9 with TRBJ1-4; the D is unclear. Germline V gives CDR1 SEHNR, CDR2 FQNEAQ (reference sequence). The CDR3 extends over 15 amino acids. Trimming cost V 5 bases and J 0 bases, with 10 bases left between them. The CDR3 nucleotides are TGTGCCAGCAGCCGGAGGACTGCAACTAATGAAAAACTGTTTTTT. Translation: CASSRRTATNEKLFF.

This chain connects TRBV29-1 to TRBJ2-3; TRBD2 matches at 9 bases. Germline CDR1 SQVTM, CDR2 ANQGSEA. After removal of 1 base from V and 6 bases from J, the junction contained 8 bases not matched to a gene. This CDR3 has 15 amino acids. The CDR3 region has the DNA TGCAGCGTTGAAGTATTAGCGGGAGTACCTGATACGCAGTATTTT. It codes for CSVEVLAGVPDTQYF.

The gene calls are TRBV28 and TRBJ2-1, with TRBD2 matching over 9 bases. J was trimmed by 0 bases and V by 5 bases; bases with no gene match: 11. CDR3 length: 18 residues. CDR1 and CDR2 from the germline V gene are MDHEN and SYDVKM. As DNA, the CDR3 is TGTGCCAGCAGTACAGGACGGGGGACTAGCAGCTCCTACAATGAGCAGTTCTTC. Its translation: CASSTGRGTSSSYNEQFF.

This clone was counted once. J is TRBJ2-7 and V is TRBV5-1, with 9 nucleotides matching TRBD2. Germline lookup yields CDR1 SGHRS and CDR2 YFSETQ. This CDR3 region has 15 residues. The trim removed 4 bases at V and 4 bases at J, leaving 9 bases unmatched. Written as DNA, the CDR3 is TGCGCCAGCAGCCCATTAGCGGGAGATATTTACGAGCAGTACTTC. Protein: CASSPLAGDIYEQYF.

V gene TRBV7-9 combines with J gene TRBJ1-4, with 10 bases that match TRBD1. Trimming cost V 0 bases and J 5 bases; bases outside gene matches: 0. CDR3 length: 15 amino acids. Germline values: CDR1 SEHNR, CDR2 FQNEAQ (reference sequence). The CDR3 bases are TGTGCCAGCAGCTTAGCGGGACAGGGGAATGAAAAACTGTTTTTT. It yields the protein CASSLAGQGNEKLFF. Variable domain in full (rest from reference TRBV7-9 and TRBJ1-4): DTGVSQNPRHKITKRGQNVTFRCDPISEHNRLYWYRQTLGQGPEFLTYFQNEAQLEKSRLLSDRFSAERPKGSFSTLEIQRTEQGDSAMYLCASSLAGQGNEKLFFGSGTQLSVL.